This is a list of T cell receptor beta chains from one sample in a study of sequential checkpoint blockade in melanoma. Sequenced by immunoSEQ multiplex PCR; TCRdb stores in-frame clones only, minus some. The sample includes more than 15,000 clones, roughly two thirds of them seen just once. The sample consisted of CD8+ T cells sorted from blood (inferred from file names), taken from a patient given nivolumab and ipilimumab in sequence. The origin of the receptors is a human donor with melanoma. Both conserved end residues are part of each CDR3. The order of the fields is clone size, D gene, J gene, V gene, CDR3 protein, CDR3 DNA. D genes are given only for firm matches. Rows may omit the clone size; those that give it use once, few, many or a size class.

few	TRBD1	TRBJ1-1	TRBV4-1	CASSLDRDQNTEAFF	TGCGCCAGCAGCCTCGACAGGGACCAGAACACTGAAGCTTTCTTT
NA	TRBD1	TRBJ2-7	TRBV5-1	CASSLAPGGEQYF	TGCGCCAGCAGCTTGGCCCCAGGGGGCGAGCAGTACTTC
NA	NA	TRBJ2-7	TRBV25-1	CASSARTNHYEQYF	TGTGCCAGCAGTGCCAGGACTAACCACTACGAGCAGTACTTC
NA	NA	TRBJ2-2	TRBV19	CASSMGQGITGELFF	TGTGCCAGTAGTATGGGGCAGGGGATCACCGGGGAGCTGTTTTTT
NA	NA	TRBJ2-7	TRBV11-2	CASSLGSSYEQYF	TGTGCCAGCAGCTTAGGCAGCTCCTACGAGCAGTACTTC
NA	NA	TRBJ2-7	TRBV2	CASSEAGGSYEQYF	TGTGCCAGCAGTGAAGCGGGGGGCTCCTACGAGCAGTACTTC
NA	NA	TRBJ2-1	TRBV4-1	CASSQDRGSSYNEQFF	TGCGCCAGCAGCCAAGATCGGGGAAGCTCCTACAATGAGCAGTTCTTC
NA	NA	TRBJ1-2	TRBV9	CASSVEGGYGYTF	TGTGCCAGCAGCGTAGAGGGGGGGTATGGCTACACCTTC
few	NA	TRBJ2-5	TRBV6-1	CASTRDYDYQETQYF	TGTGCCAGCACCAGAGACTACGACTACCAAGAGACCCAGTACTTC
NA	TRBD1	TRBJ2-7	TRBV7-9	CASSLGTGVLYEQYF	TGTGCCAGCAGCTTAGGGACAGGGGTATTGTACGAGCAGTACTTC
NA	TRBD1	TRBJ2-7	TRBV25-1	CASSEGTGDSYEQYF	TGTGCCAGCAGCGAAGGGACAGGGGACTCCTACGAGCAGTACTTC
NA	TRBD1	TRBJ1-2	TRBV5-4	CASSYNRGHNYGYTF	TGTGCCAGCAGCTACAACAGGGGGCATAACTATGGCTACACCTTC
NA	TRBD1	TRBJ1-2	TRBV7-9	CASSPGQGASGYTF	TGTGCCAGCAGCCCCGGCCAGGGGGCTTCTGGCTACACCTTC
NA	TRBD1	TRBJ1-1	TRBV30	CAWNLGQVNTEAFF	TGTGCCTGGAACCTGGGACAGGTTAACACTGAAGCTTTCTTT
NA	NA	TRBJ2-7	TRBV11-2	CASSLDLMGLFTYEQYF	TGTGCCAGCAGCTTAGATCTCATGGGACTGTTTACCTACGAGCAGTACTTC
NA	NA	TRBJ1-5	TRBV21-1	CASSKTPGVGQPQHF	TGTGCCAGCAGCAAGACACCCGGTGTTGGTCAGCCCCAGCATTTT
once	NA	TRBJ1-4	TRBV11-2	CASSLDQTIEKLFF	TGTGCCAGCAGCTTAGACCAGACAATTGAAAAACTGTTTTTT
medium-sized	NA	TRBJ1-1	TRBV30	CAWNQIGGTEAFF	TGTGCCTGGAACCAAATCGGGGGCACTGAAGCTTTCTTT
NA	TRBD2	TRBJ2-1	TRBV9	CASSARTSGRLHEQFF	TGTGCCAGCAGCGCGAGGACTAGCGGGAGATTACATGAGCAGTTCTTC
NA	NA	TRBJ1-2	TRBV7-9	CASSLSPGVYGYTF	TGTGCCAGCAGCTTATCTCCGGGGGTCTATGGCTACACCTTC
NA	NA	TRBJ2-6	TRBV5-1	CASSSTGFLSGANVLTF	TGCGCCAGCAGCTCGACAGGCTTCCTCTCTGGGGCCAACGTCCTGACTTTC
NA	NA	TRBJ1-6	TRBV6-1	CASSDYSLMSVRDSPLHF	TGTGCCAGCAGTGATTATTCCCTAATGAGCGTTCGGGATTCACCCCTCCACTTT
NA	TRBD1	TRBJ1-3	TRBV23-1	CASSQPPRQGLALNSGNTIYF	TGCGCCAGCAGTCAACCACCTCGACAGGGCCTAGCTCTAAACTCTGGAAACACCATATATTTT
NA	TRBD1	TRBJ1-1	TRBV27	CASSHRGPTEAFF	TGTGCCAGCAGTCACAGGGGGCCGACTGAAGCTTTCTTT
NA	TRBD1	TRBJ1-1	TRBV19	CASSIIDRGFTEAFF	TGTGCCAGTAGTATCATCGACAGGGGATTCACTGAAGCTTTCTTT
NA	NA	TRBJ1-2	TRBV28	CASRDWGESANYGYTF	TGTGCCAGCAGAGACTGGGGGGAGTCGGCTAACTATGGCTACACCTTC
NA	TRBD1	TRBJ1-2	TRBV7-9	CASSYSSGGSEGYTF	TGTGCCAGCAGCTACTCGTCAGGGGGCAGCGAAGGCTACACCTTC
NA	TRBD1	TRBJ2-7	TRBV27	CASSPGQEYEQYF	TGTGCCAGCAGTCCGGGACAGGAGTACGAGCAGTACTTC
NA	NA	TRBJ2-7	TRBV9	CASSDRDSYEQYF	TGTGCCAGCAGCGACAGGGATTCCTACGAGCAGTACTTC
NA	NA	TRBJ2-7	TRBV5-4	CASSSGDNSYEQYF	TGTGCCAGCAGCTCCGGGGACAACTCCTACGAGCAGTACTTC
NA	TRBD1	TRBJ1-3	TRBV9	CASSGQGGNTIYF	TGTGCCAGCAGCGGACAGGGTGGAAACACCATATATTTT
NA	NA	TRBJ1-1	TRBV9	CASSVDDGGTEAFF	TGTGCCAGCAGCGTAGATGACGGAGGGACTGAAGCTTTCTTT
NA	TRBD1	TRBJ1-1	TRBV4-1	CASSQVTGTDTEAFF	TGCGCCAGCAGCCAAGTGACAGGGACCGACACTGAAGCTTTCTTT
NA	TRBD1	TRBJ2-5	TRBV5-5	CASSRGQGHKETQYF	TGTGCCAGCAGCCGTGGACAGGGTCATAAAGAGACCCAGTACTTC
NA	NA	TRBJ2-7	TRBV2	CASSEHRVYEQYF	TGTGCCAGCAGTGAACATCGAGTCTACGAGCAGTACTTC
few	NA	TRBJ1-2	TRBV9	CASSVTENYGYTF	TGTGCCAGCAGCGTAACTGAAAACTATGGCTACACCTTC